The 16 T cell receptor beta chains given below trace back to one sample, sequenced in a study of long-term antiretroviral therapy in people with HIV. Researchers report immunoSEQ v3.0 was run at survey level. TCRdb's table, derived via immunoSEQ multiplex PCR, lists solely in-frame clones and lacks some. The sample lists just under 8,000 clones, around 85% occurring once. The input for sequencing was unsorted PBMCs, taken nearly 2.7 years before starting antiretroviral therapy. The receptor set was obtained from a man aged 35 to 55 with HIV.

The CDR3 spells CASSQASLTNEKLFF. The CDR3 bases are TGTGCCAGCAGCCAAGCCAGCTTAACTAATGAAAAACTGTTTTTT. The rearrangement joins TRBV14 to TRBJ1-4; D is undetermined. In germline, CDR1 is SGHDN, CDR2 FVKESK. Between the trimmed V and J ends, which lost 1 base and 1 base, there was a span of 7 bases. The CDR3 loop spans 15 amino acids.

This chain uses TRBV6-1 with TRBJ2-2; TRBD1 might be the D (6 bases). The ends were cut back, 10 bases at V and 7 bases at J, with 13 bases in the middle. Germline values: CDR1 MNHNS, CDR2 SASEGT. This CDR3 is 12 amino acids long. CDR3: CATHAGVGELFF. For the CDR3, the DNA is TGTGCCACCCACGCAGGGGTCGGGGAGCTGTTTTTT.

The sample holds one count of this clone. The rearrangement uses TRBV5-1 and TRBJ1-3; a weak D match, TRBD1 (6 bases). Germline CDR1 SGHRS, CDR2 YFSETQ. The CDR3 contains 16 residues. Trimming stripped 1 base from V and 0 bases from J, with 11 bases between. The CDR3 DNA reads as TGCGCCAGCAGCTTGACTACAGGGAGCTCTGGAAACACCATATATTTT. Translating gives CASSLTTGSSGNTIYF. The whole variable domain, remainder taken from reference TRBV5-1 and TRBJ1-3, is KAGVTQTPRYLIKTRGQQVTLSCSPISGHRSVSWYQQTPGQGLQFLFEYFSETQRNKGNFPGRFSGRQFSNSRSEMNVSTLELGDSALYLCASSLTTGSSGNTIYFGEGSWLTVV.

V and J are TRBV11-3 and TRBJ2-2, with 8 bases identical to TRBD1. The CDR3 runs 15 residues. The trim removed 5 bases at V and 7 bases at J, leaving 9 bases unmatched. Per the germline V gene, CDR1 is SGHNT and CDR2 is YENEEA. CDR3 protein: CASSPGGPFIGELFF. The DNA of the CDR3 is TGTGCCAGCAGCCCAGGGGGCCCCTTCATCGGGGAGCTGTTTTTT.

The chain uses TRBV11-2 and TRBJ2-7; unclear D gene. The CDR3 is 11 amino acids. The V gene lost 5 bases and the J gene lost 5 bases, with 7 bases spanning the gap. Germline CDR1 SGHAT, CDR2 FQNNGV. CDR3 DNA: TGTGCCAGCAGCCTGGGGAACGAGCAGTACTTC. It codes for CASSLGNEQYF.

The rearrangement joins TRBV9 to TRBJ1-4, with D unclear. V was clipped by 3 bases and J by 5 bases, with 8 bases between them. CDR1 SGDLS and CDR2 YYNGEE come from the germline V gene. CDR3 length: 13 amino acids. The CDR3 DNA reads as TGTGCCAGCAGCGGGACCTCGAATGAAAAACTGTTTTTT. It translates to CASSGTSNEKLFF.

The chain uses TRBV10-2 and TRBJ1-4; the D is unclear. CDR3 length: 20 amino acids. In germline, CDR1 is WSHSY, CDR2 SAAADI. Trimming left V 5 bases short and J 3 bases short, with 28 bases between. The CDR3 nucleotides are TGCGCCAGCAGTTATTCTTTACTACAGCGGACCTATGGAGCTAATGAAAAACTGTTTTTT. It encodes CASSYSLLQRTYGANEKLFF.

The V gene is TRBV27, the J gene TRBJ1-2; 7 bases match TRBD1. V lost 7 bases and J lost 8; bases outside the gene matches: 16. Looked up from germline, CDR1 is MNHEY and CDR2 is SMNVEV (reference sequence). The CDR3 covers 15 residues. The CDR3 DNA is TGTGCCAGCAAGTGGGGTACGGACAGGCCAGGAGGCTACACCTTC. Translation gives CASKWGTDRPGGYTF.

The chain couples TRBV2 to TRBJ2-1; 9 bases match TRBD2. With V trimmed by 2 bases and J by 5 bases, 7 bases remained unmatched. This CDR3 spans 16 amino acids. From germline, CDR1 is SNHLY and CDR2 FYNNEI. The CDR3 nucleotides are TGTGCCAGCAGTGAAAGTTTAGCGGGGGCCGACAATGAGCAGTTCTTC. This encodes CASSESLAGADNEQFF.

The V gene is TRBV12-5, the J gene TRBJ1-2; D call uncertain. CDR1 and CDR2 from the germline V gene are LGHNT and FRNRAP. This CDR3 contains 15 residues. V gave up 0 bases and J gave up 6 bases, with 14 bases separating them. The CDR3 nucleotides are TGTGCTAGTGGTTTGGTACAGACCCCTGGCGATGGCTACACCTTC. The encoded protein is CASGLVQTPGDGYTF.

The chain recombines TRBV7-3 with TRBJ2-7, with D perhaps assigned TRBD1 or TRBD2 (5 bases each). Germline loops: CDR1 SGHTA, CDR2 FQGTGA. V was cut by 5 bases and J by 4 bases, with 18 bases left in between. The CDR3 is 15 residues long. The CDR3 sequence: CASSKGPGAQYEQYF. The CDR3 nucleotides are TGTGCCAGCAGCAAAGGTCCCGGGGCTCAGTACGAGCAGTACTTC.

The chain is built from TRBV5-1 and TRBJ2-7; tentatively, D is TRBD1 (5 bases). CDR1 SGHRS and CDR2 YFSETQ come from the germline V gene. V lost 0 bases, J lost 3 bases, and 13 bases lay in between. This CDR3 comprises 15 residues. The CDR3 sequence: CASSLEPIRVYEQYF. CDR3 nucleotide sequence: TGCGCCAGCAGCTTGGAACCTATCAGGGTCTACGAGCAGTACTTC.

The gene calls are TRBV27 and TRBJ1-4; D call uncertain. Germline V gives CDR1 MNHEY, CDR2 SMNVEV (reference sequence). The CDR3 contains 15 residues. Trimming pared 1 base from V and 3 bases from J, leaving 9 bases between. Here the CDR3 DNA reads TGTGCCAGCAGTTTATTGGGTTCCGCTAATGAAAAACTGTTTTTT. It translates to CASSLLGSANEKLFF. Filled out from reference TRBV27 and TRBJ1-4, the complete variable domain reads EAQVTQNPRYLITVTGKKLTVTCSQNMNHEYMSWYRQDPGLGLRQIYYSMNVEVTDKGDVPEGYKVSRKEKRNFPLILESPSPNQTSLYFCASSLLGSANEKLFFGSGTQLSVL.

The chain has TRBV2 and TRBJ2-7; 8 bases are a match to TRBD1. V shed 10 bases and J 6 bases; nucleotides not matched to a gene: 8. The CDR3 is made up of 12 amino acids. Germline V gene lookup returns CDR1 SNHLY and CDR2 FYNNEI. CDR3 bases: TGTGCCACCTGGGACAGGACTCGCGAGCAGTACTTC. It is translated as CATWDRTREQYF.

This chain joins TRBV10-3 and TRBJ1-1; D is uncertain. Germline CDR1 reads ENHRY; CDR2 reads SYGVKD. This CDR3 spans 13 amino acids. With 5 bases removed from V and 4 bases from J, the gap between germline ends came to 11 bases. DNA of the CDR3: TGTGCCATCAGTAACCTGGAAGGCACTGAAGCTTTCTTT. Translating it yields CAISNLEGTEAFF.

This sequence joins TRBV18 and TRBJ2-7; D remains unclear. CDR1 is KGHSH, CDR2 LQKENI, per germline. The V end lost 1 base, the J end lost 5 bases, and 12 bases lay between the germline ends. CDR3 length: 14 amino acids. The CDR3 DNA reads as TGTGCCAGCTCACCACTCGACGGCCCCCACGAGCAGTACTTC. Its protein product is CASSPLDGPHEQYF.